This T cell receptor (beta chain) was obtained from a study of tumor-infiltrating lymphocytes in localized non-small cell lung cancer. Study at large: Resected tumor was paired with non-adjacent uninvolved lung from the same patient.

This clone was recorded a few times. As yet, its antigen is unknown. Sequenced by immunoSEQ multiplex PCR; TCRdb stores in-frame clones only, minus some. The top ten clones hold approximately 9.2% of a sample with over 15,000 clones, roughly three quarters of them seen once. Unmatched junction bases numbered 3, after V lost 5 bases and J lost 0 bases. Germline lookup yields CDR1 SGHVS and CDR2 FQNEAQ. This CDR3 comprises 14 residues. Study-level findings and limits: TCR sequencing covered a subset of patients with enough tissue. T-cell fraction did not differ between immunotypes IM1 and IM2. TCRbeta sequencing showed higher T cell infiltration in tumors than uninvolved lung.

The sequenced sample was lung tumor tissue. This chain uses TRBV7-8 with TRBJ2-7, with 8 nucleotides matching TRBD2. The TCR was taken from a human donor with non-small cell lung cancer. Here the CDR3 DNA reads TGTGCCAGCAGCGCCGGGACTAGCTCCTACGAGCAGTACTTC. This codes for CASSAGTSSYEQYF.